Shown below are 3 T cell receptor beta chains from a single sample sequenced in a study of OX40 agonist ivuxolimab in advanced cancers. TCRdb keeps only in-frame clones here, not all; method: immunoSEQ multiplex PCR. The table has tens of thousands of clones, under 90% seen once. Source: CD4+ or CD8+ T cells sorted from blood, taken in a trial of the OX40 agonist ivuxolimab. The receptors stem from an adult with an advanced solid tumor such as melanoma, head and neck, liver or kidney cancer.

The chain has TRBV7-2 and TRBJ2-7; D call uncertain. Germline lookup yields CDR1 SGHTA and CDR2 FQGNSA. There are 12 residues in the CDR3. V dropped 2 bases and J dropped 5 bases, with 7 bases sitting between them. The DNA for the CDR3 is TGTGCCAGCAGCTTACTCATTCACGAGCAGTACTTC. Translation gives CASSLLIHEQYF.

The CDR3 nucleotides read TGCGCCAGCAGCTCTAACCCTCAGGGGGGCACTGAAGCTTTCTTT. This translates into CASSSNPQGGTEAFF. The genes are TRBV5-1 and TRBJ1-1; TRBD1 aligns across 7 bases. The CDR3 is 15 amino acids. V dropped 3 bases and J dropped 4; count of bases not matched to a gene: 9. CDR1 and CDR2 from the germline V gene are SGHRS and YFSETQ.

This chain links TRBV15 with TRBJ1-1, with D tentatively TRBD1 (5 bases). Looked up from germline, CDR1 is LNHNV and CDR2 is YYDKDF (reference sequence). The V gene lost 1 base and the J gene lost 6 bases, with 9 bases spanning the gap. The length of the CDR3 is 13 residues. The DNA for the CDR3 is TGTGCCACCAGCAGAGGTGGGGCCCCTGAAGCTTTCTTT. Translation gives CATSRGGAPEAFF.